These T cell receptor beta chains were read from a single sample in a study of metastatic and nonmetastatic thyroid tumors. With MiXCR, TCRdb reprocessed the PCR reads. The sample lists 75,000 to 100,000 clones, about 12% occurring once. The sample consisted of blood. Every receptor here comes from a female donor with papillary thyroid cancer or a benign thyroid nodule (not recorded which). Some clones in this sample may be carry-over from other donors' samples. CDR3s leave out the opening cysteine and the closing phenylalanine or tryptophan. Fields, in order: J gene, clone size, V gene, CDR3 protein. Clone size appears in some rows only: once, few, many, or a class for an expanded clone.

TRBJ2-5 many TRBV20-1 SAREETQY
TRBJ2-5 many TRBV6-6 ASSYSPGQGWETQY
TRBJ2-7 many TRBV6-2/TRBV6-3 ASSYPNPVWGTEQY
TRBJ1-2 NA TRBV28 ASSFVAQANCYT
TRBJ1-2 many TRBV9 ASSVAGDTSGYT
TRBJ2-3 many TRBV10-2 ASSPGGAAGGSTQY
TRBJ1-6 NA TRBV30 AWSSQGGVPLH
TRBJ2-3 many TRBV5-1 ASSFLDDTQY
TRBJ1-1 many TRBV10-1 ASSAPPEAF
TRBJ1-2 many TRBV6-1 ASTRSGQANYDYT
TRBJ2-6 many TRBV10-1 ASSEDPRGSGANVLT